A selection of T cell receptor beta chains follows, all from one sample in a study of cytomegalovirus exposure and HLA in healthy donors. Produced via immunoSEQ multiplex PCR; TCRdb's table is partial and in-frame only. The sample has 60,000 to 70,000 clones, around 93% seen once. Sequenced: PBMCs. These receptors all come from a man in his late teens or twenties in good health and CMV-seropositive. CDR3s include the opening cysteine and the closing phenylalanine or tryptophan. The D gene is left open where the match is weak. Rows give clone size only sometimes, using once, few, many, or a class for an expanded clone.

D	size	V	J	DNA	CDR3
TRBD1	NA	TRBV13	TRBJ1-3	TGTGCCAGCAGCTCAGTTTGGGACAGGGAGAACTCTGGAAACACCATATATTTT	CASSSVWDRENSGNTIYF
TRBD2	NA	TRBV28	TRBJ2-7	TGTGCCAGCAGCCTCGGACTAGCGGGCTCCTACGAGCAGTACTTC	CASSLGLAGSYEQYF
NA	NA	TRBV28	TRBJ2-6	TGTGCCAGCTTACGGGGAGCTGGGGCCAACGTCCTGACTTTC	CASLRGAGANVLTF
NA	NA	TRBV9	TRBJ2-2	TGTGCCAGCAGCGTAGAAGTTTCTGGAGGGTACGGGGAGCTGTTTTTT	CASSVEVSGGYGELFF
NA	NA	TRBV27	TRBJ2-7	TGTGCCAGCAGGGGGATGCCGGGACTCAGCTACGAGCAGTACTTC	CASRGMPGLSYEQYF
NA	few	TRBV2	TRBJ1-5	TGTGCCAGCAGGGGGGCCGAGAATCAGCCCCAGCATTTT	CASRGAENQPQHF
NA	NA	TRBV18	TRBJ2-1	TGTGCCAGCTCACCCTCGGGACTGGGGCTGGTTGAGCAGTTCTTC	CASSPSGLGLVEQFF
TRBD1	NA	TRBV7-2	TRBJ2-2	TGTGCCAGCAGCTTAGACAGGGGCTGGTCCGGGGAGCTGTTTTTT	CASSLDRGWSGELFF
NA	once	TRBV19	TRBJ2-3	TGTGCCAGTAGTATCCACGTGCAGGGCCTCACAGATACGCAGTATTTT	CASSIHVQGLTDTQYF
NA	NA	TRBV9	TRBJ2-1	TGTGCCAGCAGTCCCACCAGTACAAGTTCCCAGTTCTTC	CASSPTSTSSQFF
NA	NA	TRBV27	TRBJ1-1	TGTGCCAGCAGTACATACGCGAACACTGAAGCTTTCTTT	CASSTYANTEAFF
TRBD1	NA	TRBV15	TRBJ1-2	TGTGCCACCAGCAGAGACCGGGGACAGATCTACACCTTC	CATSRDRGQIYTF
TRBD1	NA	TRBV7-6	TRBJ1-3	TGTGCCAGCAGCTTGGGATCGACAGGGTCAATATATTTT	CASSLGSTGSIYF
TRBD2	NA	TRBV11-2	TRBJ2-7	TGTGCCAGCAGCTTAAGAGGCGGGGGGAGCTCCTACGAGCAGTACTTC	CASSLRGGGSSYEQYF
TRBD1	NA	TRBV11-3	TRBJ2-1	TGTGCCAGCAGCTTAGGGGCAGGGGGCAATGAGCAGTTCTTC	CASSLGAGGNEQFF
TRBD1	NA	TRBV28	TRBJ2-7	TGTGCCAGCCCGGGACAGGGGGTCGAGCAGTACTTC	CASPGQGVEQYF
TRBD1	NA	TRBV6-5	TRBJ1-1	TGTGCCAGCAGGACCCCGGGACAGGGGGCTGAAGCTTTCTTT	CASRTPGQGAEAFF
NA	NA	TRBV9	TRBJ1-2	TGTGCCAGCAGCGTAGTTTCAGGGGTCGATGGCTACACCTTC	CASSVVSGVDGYTF
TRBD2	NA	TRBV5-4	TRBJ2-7	TGTGCCAGCAGCTCGCCCGGGCGGGAGGGAAACGAGCAGTACTTC	CASSSPGREGNEQYF
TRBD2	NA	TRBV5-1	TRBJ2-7	TGCGCCAGCAGCTTGGGGGCTAGCGGTTCCTACGAGCAGTACTTC	CASSLGASGSYEQYF
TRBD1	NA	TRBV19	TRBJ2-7	TGTGCCAGTAGCTGGGGGGACAGGCCGGACTACGAGCAGTACTTC	CASSWGDRPDYEQYF
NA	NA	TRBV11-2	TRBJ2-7	TGTGCCAGCAGCTACTCTCCCGAGAGTAGGAGCGAGCAGTACTTC	CASSYSPESRSEQYF
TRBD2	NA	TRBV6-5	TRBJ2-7	TGTGCCAGCAGTTACTCACTAGCGGGTTCCTACGAGCAGTACTTC	CASSYSLAGSYEQYF
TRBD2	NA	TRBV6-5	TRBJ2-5	TGTGCCAGCAGTTTTAGCGGGAGAAGAGGGGAGACCCAGTACTTC	CASSFSGRRGETQYF
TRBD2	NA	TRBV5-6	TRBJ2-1	TGTGCCAGCAGCGCGGGACTAGCGGGAGCTGGGGCTTACAATGAGCAGTTCTTC	CASSAGLAGAGAYNEQFF
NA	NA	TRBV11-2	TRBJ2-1	TGTGCCAGCAGCCCCCGTAGCGGCGGGACCTATAGCTCCTACAATGAGCAGTTCTTC	CASSPRSGGTYSSYNEQFF
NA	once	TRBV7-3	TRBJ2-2	TGTGCCAGCAGCTTAACGGGCATAACCGGGGAGCTGTTTTTT	CASSLTGITGELFF
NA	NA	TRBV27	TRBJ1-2	TGTGCCAGCAGTTTGGGCAGGGGAAACTATGGCTACACCTTC	CASSLGRGNYGYTF
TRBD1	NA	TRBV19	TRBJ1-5	TGTGCCAGTAGTATAAGACAGGGTGGTGGCAATCAGCCCCAGCATTTT	CASSIRQGGGNQPQHF
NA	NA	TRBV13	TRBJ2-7	TGTGCCAGCAGCTTGGGGCCCGAGCAGTACTTC	CASSLGPEQYF
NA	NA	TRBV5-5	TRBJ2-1	TGTGCCAGCAGCCCAATCCCCGATTTCCAGGGGTTCGTCGCCTACAATGAGCAGTTCTTC	CASSPIPDFQGFVAYNEQFF
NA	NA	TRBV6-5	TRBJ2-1	TGTGCCAGCAGCCCCCCGACTCCGACCAATGAGCAGTTCTTC	CASSPPTPTNEQFF
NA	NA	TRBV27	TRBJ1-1	TGTGCCAGCAGTTTGCAGGTAAACACTGAAGCTTTCTTT	CASSLQVNTEAFF
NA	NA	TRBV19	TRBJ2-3	TGTGCCAGTAGCAAGGTCCGGGACACCTATACGCAGTATTTT	CASSKVRDTYTQYF